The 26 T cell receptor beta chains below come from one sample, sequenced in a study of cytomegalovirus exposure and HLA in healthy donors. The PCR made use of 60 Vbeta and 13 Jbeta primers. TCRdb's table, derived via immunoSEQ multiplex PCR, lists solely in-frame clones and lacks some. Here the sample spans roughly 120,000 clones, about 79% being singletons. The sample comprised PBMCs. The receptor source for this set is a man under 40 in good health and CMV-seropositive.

The CDR3 loop reads CASSQDPARERGEQFF. The CDR3 DNA follows: TGCGCCAGCAGCCAAGATCCAGCGCGGGAGCGGGGTGAGCAGTTCTTC. The J gene is TRBJ2-1, the V gene TRBV4-3, with 7 bases identical to TRBD2. Germline trimming cut 0 bases from V and 9 bases from J; bases unmatched to any gene: 11. The length of the CDR3 is 16 residues. CDR1 and CDR2 from the germline V gene are LGHNA and YSLEER.

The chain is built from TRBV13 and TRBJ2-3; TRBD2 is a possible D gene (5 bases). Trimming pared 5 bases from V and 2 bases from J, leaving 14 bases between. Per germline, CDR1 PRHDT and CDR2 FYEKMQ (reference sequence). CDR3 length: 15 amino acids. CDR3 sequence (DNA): TGTGCCAGCAGCGCGCCTAGCACTTCCACAGATACGCAGTATTTT. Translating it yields CASSAPSTSTDTQYF.

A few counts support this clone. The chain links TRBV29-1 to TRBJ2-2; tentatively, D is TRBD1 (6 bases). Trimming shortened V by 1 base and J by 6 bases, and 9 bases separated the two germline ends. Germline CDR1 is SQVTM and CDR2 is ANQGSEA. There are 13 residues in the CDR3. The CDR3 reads CSVEGQGSGELFF. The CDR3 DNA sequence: TGCAGCGTTGAAGGGCAGGGGTCCGGGGAGCTGTTTTTT.

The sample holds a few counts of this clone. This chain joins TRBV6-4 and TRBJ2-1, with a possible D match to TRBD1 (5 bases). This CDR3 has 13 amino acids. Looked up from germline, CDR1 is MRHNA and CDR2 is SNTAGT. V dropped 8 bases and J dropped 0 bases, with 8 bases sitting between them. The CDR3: CASPDTSYNEQFF. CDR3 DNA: TGTGCCAGCCCGGACACCTCCTACAATGAGCAGTTCTTC.

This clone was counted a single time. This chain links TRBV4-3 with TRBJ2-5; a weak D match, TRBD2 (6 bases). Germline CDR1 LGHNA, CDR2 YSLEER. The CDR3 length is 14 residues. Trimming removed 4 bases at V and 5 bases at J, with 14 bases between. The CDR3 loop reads CASSPGWGRETQYF. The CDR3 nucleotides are TGCGCCAGCAGCCCGGGGTGGGGGAGGGAGACCCAGTACTTC.

CDR3 residues: CASSLAGTGNTGELFF. DNA of the CDR3: TGCGCCAGCAGCTTAGCCGGGACAGGGAACACCGGGGAGCTGTTTTTT. This chain joins TRBV5-1 and TRBJ2-2; TRBD1 matches 8 bases. Germline trimming cut 2 bases from V and 1 base from J; bases unmatched to any gene: 4. There are 16 residues in the CDR3. Germline V gene data show CDR1 as SGHRS and CDR2 as YFSETQ.

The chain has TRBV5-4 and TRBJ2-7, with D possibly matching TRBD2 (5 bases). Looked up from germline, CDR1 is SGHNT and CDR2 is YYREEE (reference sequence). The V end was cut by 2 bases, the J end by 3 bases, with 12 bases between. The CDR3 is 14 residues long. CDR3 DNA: TGTGCCAGCAGCTTCGGAGGACGGGGCTACGAGCAGTACTTC. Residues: CASSFGGRGYEQYF. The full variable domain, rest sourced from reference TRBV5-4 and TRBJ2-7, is ETGVTQSPTHLIKTRGQQVTLRCSSQSGHNTVSWYQQALGQGPQFIFQYYREEENGRGNFPPRFSGLQFPNYSSELNVNALELDDSALYLCASSFGGRGYEQYFGPGTRLTVT.

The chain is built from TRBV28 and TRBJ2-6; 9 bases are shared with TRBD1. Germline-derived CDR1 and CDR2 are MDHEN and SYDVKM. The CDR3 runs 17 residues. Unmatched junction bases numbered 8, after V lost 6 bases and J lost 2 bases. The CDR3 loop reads CASSAGTGSAGANVLTF. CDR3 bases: TGTGCCAGCAGCGCCGGGACAGGGTCAGCTGGGGCCAACGTCCTGACTTTC. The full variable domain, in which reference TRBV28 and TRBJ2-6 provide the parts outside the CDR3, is DVKVTQSSRYLVKRTGEKVFLECVQDMDHENMFWYRQDPGLGLRLIYFSYDVKMKEKGDIPEGYSVSREKKERFSLILESASTNQTSMYLCASSAGTGSAGANVLTFGAGSRLTVL.

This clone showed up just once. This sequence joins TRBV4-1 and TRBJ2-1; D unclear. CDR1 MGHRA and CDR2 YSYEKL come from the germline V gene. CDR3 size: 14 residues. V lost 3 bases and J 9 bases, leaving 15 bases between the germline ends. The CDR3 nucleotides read TGCGCCAGCAGCCAGGTAGTTGGCCCGGGTGAGCAGTTCTTC. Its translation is CASSQVVGPGEQFF.

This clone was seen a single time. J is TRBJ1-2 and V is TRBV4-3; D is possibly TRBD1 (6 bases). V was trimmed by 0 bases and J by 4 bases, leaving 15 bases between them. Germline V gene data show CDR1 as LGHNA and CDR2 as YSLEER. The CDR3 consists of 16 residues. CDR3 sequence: CASSQDIWDNFYGYTF. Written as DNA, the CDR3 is TGCGCCAGCAGCCAAGATATTTGGGACAATTTCTATGGCTACACCTTC.

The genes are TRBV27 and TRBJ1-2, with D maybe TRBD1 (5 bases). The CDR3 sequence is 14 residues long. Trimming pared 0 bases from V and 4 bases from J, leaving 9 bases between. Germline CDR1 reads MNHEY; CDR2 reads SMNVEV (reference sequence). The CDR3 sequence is CASSLSSGAYGYTF. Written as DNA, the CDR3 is TGTGCCAGCAGTTTATCCTCTGGGGCCTATGGCTACACCTTC.

The CDR3 sequence: CASSVISGDTDTQYF. The CDR3 nucleotides are TGTGCCAGCAGCGTAATTAGCGGGGACACAGATACGCAGTATTTT. The chain links TRBV9 to TRBJ2-3; TRBD2 matches at 8 bases. The CDR3 totals 15 residues. The V gene end was trimmed by 1 base and the J gene end by 2 bases; junction bases not matched to a gene: 3. The germline gives CDR1 SGDLS, CDR2 YYNGEE.

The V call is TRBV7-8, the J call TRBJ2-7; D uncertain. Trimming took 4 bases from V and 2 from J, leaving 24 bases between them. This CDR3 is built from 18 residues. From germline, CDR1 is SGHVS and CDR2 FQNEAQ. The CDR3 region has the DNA TGTGCCAGCAGCTCGTCCCGCGTTGTGCGAATGATGACCTACGAGCAGTACTTC. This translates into CASSSSRVVRMMTYEQYF.

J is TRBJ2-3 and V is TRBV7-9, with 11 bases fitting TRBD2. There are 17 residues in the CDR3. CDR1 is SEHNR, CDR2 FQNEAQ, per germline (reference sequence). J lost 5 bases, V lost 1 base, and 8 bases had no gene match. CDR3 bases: TGTGCCAGCAGCTTAGTGGGGTTAGCGGGGGGGCAAGATACGCAGTATTTT. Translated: CASSLVGLAGGQDTQYF.

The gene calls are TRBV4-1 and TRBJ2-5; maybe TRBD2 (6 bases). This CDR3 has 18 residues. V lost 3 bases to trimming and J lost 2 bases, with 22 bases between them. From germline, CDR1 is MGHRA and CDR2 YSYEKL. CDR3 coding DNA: TGCGCCAGCAGCCAGAAGAAACTGGCAGGGAGGCAGCAAGAGACCCAGTACTTC. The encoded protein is CASSQKKLAGRQQETQYF.

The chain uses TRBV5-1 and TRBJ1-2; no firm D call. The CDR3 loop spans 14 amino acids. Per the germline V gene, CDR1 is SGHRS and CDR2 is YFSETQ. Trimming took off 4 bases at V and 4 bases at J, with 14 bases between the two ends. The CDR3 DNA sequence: TGCGCCAGCAGCCCCATGGGCCTGACCTATGGCTACACCTTC. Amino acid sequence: CASSPMGLTYGYTF.

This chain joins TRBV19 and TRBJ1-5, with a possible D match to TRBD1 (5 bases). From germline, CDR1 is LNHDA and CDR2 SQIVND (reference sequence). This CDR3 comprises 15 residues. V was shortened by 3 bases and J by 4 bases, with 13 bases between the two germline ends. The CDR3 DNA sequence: TGTGCCAGTAGTATTGGGATGGGGCTAAATCAGCCCCAGCATTTT. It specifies CASSIGMGLNQPQHF. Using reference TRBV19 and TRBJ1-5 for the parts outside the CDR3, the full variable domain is DGGITQSPKYLFRKEGQNVTLSCEQNLNHDAMYWYRQDPGQGLRLIYYSQIVNDFQKGDIAEGYSVSREKKESFPLTVTSAQKNPTAFYLCASSIGMGLNQPQHFGDGTRLSIL.

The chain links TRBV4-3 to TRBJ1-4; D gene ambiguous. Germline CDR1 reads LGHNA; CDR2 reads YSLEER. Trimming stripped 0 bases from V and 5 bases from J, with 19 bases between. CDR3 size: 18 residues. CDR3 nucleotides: TGCGCCAGCAGCCAAGATCCTTATGTGTATAACGGGAATGAAAAACTGTTTTTT. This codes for CASSQDPYVYNGNEKLFF.

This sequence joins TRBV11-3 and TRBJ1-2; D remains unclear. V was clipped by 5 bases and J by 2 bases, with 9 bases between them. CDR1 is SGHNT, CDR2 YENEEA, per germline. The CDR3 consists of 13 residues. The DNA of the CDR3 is TGTGCCAGCAGCCGACAAGGAAACTATGGCTACACCTTC. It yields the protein CASSRQGNYGYTF.

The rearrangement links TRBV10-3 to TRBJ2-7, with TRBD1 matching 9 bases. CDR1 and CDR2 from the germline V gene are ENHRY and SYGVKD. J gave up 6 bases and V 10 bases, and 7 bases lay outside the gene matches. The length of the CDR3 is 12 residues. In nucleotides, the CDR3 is TGTGCCACCGGGACAGGGAGTGGCGAGCAGTACTTC. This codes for CATGTGSGEQYF.

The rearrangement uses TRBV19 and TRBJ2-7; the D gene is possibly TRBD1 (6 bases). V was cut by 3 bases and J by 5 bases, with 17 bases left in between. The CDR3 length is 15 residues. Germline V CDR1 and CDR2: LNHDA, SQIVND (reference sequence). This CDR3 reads CASSILGSGAHEQYF. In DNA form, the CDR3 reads TGTGCCAGTAGTATTTTGGGGTCAGGGGCGCACGAGCAGTACTTC.

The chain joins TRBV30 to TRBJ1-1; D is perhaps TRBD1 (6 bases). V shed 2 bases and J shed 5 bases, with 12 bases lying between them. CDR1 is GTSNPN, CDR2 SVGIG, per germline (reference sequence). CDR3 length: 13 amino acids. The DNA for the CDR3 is TGTGCCTGGAGTCCACAGGGTTGGACTGAAGCTTTCTTT. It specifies CAWSPQGWTEAFF. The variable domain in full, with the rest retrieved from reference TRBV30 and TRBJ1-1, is SQTIHQWPATLVQPVGSPLSLECTVEGTSNPNLYWYRQAAGRGLQLLFYSVGIGQISSEVPQNLSASRPQDRQFILSSKKLLLSDSGFYLCAWSPQGWTEAFFGQGTRLTVV.

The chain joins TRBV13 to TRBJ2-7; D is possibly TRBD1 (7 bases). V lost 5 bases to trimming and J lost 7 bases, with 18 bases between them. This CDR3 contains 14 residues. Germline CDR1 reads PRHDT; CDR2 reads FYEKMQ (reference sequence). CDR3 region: CASSRPTGAGEQYF. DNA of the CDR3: TGTGCCAGCAGCCGTCCTACAGGGGCGGGGGAGCAGTACTTC.

CDR3 sequence reads: CASSEVAGGSDTQYF. CDR3 DNA sequence: TGTGCCAGCAGTGAAGTGGCGGGAGGCTCAGATACGCAGTATTTT. The chain links TRBV6-1 to TRBJ2-3; TRBD2 agrees at 8 bases. Trimming cost V 1 base and J 4 bases; bases outside gene matches: 4. The germline CDR1 and CDR2 sequences are MNHNS and SASEGT. The CDR3 is 15 residues long.

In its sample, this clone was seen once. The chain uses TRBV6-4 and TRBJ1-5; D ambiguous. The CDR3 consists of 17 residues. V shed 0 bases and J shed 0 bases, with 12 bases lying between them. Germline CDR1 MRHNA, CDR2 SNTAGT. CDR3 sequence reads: CASSDSWQEDSNQPQHF. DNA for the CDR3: TGTGCCAGCAGTGACTCTTGGCAGGAAGATAGCAATCAGCCCCAGCATTTT.

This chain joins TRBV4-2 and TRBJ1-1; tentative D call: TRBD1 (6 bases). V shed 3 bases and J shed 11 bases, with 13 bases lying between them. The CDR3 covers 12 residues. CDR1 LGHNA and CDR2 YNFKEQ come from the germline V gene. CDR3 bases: TGTGCCAGCAGCCAGACAGGTTTTACGGCTTTCTTT. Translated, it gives CASSQTGFTAFF.